The next 14 T cell receptor beta chains were all read from a single sample in a study of blood T cell repertoires in COVID-19. Sequenced by immunoSEQ multiplex PCR; TCRdb stores in-frame clones only, minus some. In the table there are more than 85,000 clones, around 87% of which are singletons. Sequenced: peripheral blood. The source is a human donor in a cohort sampled during active COVID-19.

The chain links TRBV30 to TRBJ2-3; D perhaps matches TRBD2 (6 bases). In germline, CDR1 is GTSNPN, CDR2 SVGIG (reference sequence). The CDR3 has 15 residues. Trimming stripped 1 base from V and 3 bases from J, with 14 bases between. The CDR3 DNA reads TGTGCCTGGAGTGGATTGGCAGGGAGGACAGATACGCAGTATTTT. Translating gives CAWSGLAGRTDTQYF.

The V call is TRBV7-2, the J call TRBJ1-4, with D hard to call. V was shortened by 4 bases and J by 1 base, with 13 bases between the two germline ends. Germline CDR1 reads SGHTA; CDR2 reads FQGNSA. The CDR3 runs to 16 residues. The CDR3 sequence is CASSSGGRRTNEKLFF. In DNA form, the CDR3 reads TGTGCCAGCAGCTCCGGCGGGCGGAGAACTAATGAAAAACTGTTTTTT.

The V call is TRBV5-1, the J call TRBJ2-5, with 12 bases lining up with TRBD2. CDR1 and CDR2 (germline): SGHRS, YFSETQ. V shed 4 bases, J shed 2 bases, and the junction held 6 bases outside the gene matches. This CDR3 contains 16 residues. CDR3 sequence: CASSKALAGGQETQYF. The DNA of the CDR3 is TGCGCCAGCAGCAAAGCTCTAGCGGGGGGGCAAGAGACCCAGTACTTC.

V usage is TRBV11-3 and J usage is TRBJ2-1, with TRBD2 as a possible D gene (7 bases). The germline gives CDR1 SGHNT, CDR2 YENEEA. V gave up 1 base and J gave up 9 bases, with 13 bases separating them. This CDR3 contains 14 residues. CDR3 region: CASSLVSGGGEQFF. In DNA form, the CDR3 reads TGTGCCAGCAGCTTAGTGTCGGGGGGCGGTGAGCAGTTCTTC. Full variable domain (rest looked up from reference TRBV11-3 and TRBJ2-1): EAGVVQSPRYKIIEKKQPVAFWCNPISGHNTLYWYLQNLGQGPELLIRYENEEAVDDSQLPKDRFSAERLKGVDSTLKIQPAELGDSAVYLCASSLVSGGGEQFFGPGTRLTVL.

The chain combines TRBV18 with TRBJ1-2, with D perhaps TRBD1 (6 bases). The CDR3 runs 16 residues. V was pared by 6 bases and J by 0 bases, with 17 bases between. The V gene's germline CDR1 is KGHSH and CDR2 LQKENI. The DNA of the CDR3 is TGTGCCAGCTCGCTGACCGGGACATCCCCTAACTATGGCTACACCTTC. Protein sequence: CASSLTGTSPNYGYTF.

V gene TRBV7-8 combines with J gene TRBJ1-2, with 8 bases identical to TRBD1. The CDR3 length is 14 residues. In germline, CDR1 is SGHVS, CDR2 FQNEAQ. J gave up 4 bases and V 2 bases, and 3 bases lay outside the gene matches. The CDR3 region is CASSLQGQAYGYTF. The CDR3 nucleotides are TGTGCCAGCAGCTTACAGGGACAGGCCTATGGCTACACCTTC.

This sequence joins TRBV19 and TRBJ1-2; D unclear. V was clipped by 9 bases and J by 4 bases, with 12 bases between them. Germline V gives CDR1 LNHDA, CDR2 SQIVND (reference sequence). This CDR3 has 12 amino acids. DNA for the CDR3: TGTGCCAGCACCAATGGGCCCTATGGCTACACCTTC. It is translated as CASTNGPYGYTF.

J is TRBJ1-2 and V is TRBV6-6; 8 nucleotides line up with TRBD1. With 4 bases clipped from V and 4 bases from J, the junction kept 8 bases outside the gene matches. This CDR3 region has 15 residues. CDR1 is MNHNY and CDR2 is SVGAGI in the germline V gene (reference sequence). For the CDR3, the DNA is TGTGCCAGCAGTTCCAGGACAGGGAGCTCCTATGGCTACACCTTC. Encoded protein: CASSSRTGSSYGYTF.

As DNA, the CDR3 is TGTGCCAGTGAGGGGGTTGGAAACACCATATATTTT. As protein: CASEGVGNTIYF. V is TRBV11-2 and J is TRBJ1-3; TRBD1 might be the D (6 bases). The V gene's germline CDR1 is SGHAT and CDR2 FQNNGV. CDR3 length equals 12 residues. Trimming pared 9 bases from V and 3 bases from J, leaving 9 bases between.

The chain recombines TRBV21-1 with TRBJ2-7; TRBD2, the table's D call, was not compared with the DNA. TRBV21-1 is assigned pseudogene status. This CDR3 comprises 15 residues. The chain's CDR3 is CASSPRTRKNYEQYF. As DNA, the CDR3 is TGTGCCAGCAGCCCACGGACTAGGAAAAACTACGAGCAGTACTTC.

This clone was seen a single time. The chain is built from TRBV3-1 (or the pseudogene TRBV3-2) and TRBJ1-2; D remains ambiguous. Trimming left V 4 bases short and J 8 bases short, with 14 bases between. Germline assignment: CDR1 LGHDT and CDR2 YNNKEL (reference sequence). This CDR3 spans 13 amino acids. CDR3 bases: TGTGCCAGCAGCCGACCGCGCGGTGGGGGCTACACCTTC. Protein product: CASSRPRGGGYTF.

This clone has a single count. The rearrangement uses TRBV3-1 (or the pseudogene TRBV3-2) and TRBJ2-1, with D unresolved. The V and J ends lost 1 base and 11 bases respectively, with 6 bases between them. In germline, CDR1 is LGHDT, CDR2 YNNKEL (reference sequence). The CDR3 loop spans 11 amino acids. CDR3 residues: CASSQGQKQFF. Written as DNA, the CDR3 is TGTGCCAGCAGCCAAGGCCAGAAGCAGTTCTTC.

This CDR3 is CASSLLVPGELFF. The CDR3 DNA reads TGTGCCAGCAGCTTACTAGTCCCCGGGGAGCTGTTTTTT. V is TRBV7-9 and J is TRBJ2-2; no definite D call. The ends were cut back, 2 bases at V and 6 bases at J, with 7 bases in the middle. The CDR3 extends over 13 amino acids. Germline CDR1 reads SEHNR; CDR2 reads FQNEAQ (reference sequence).

This chain uses TRBV24-1 with TRBJ2-6; D may be TRBD2 (6 bases). CDR3 length: 15 residues. The germline CDR1 and CDR2 sequences are KGHDR and SFDVKD. The V end lost 9 bases, the J end lost 0 bases, and 11 bases lay between the germline ends. CDR3 nucleotide sequence: TGTGCCACCTCCCCGGGGGACTCTGGGGCCAACGTCCTGACTTTC. This codes for CATSPGDSGANVLTF.